This TCR beta chain was sequenced during a study of blood T cell repertoires in COVID-19. The assay was immunoSEQ multiplex PCR, and TCRdb's table has in-frame clones only and misses some. The profile shows approximately 200,000 clones, about 86% of them singletons. This clone was counted at least ten times. In assigning cohorts, the study relied on participant-reported clinical history. This sequence was found in a woman younger than 45 who had been exposed to COVID-19. Sequenced: PBMCs or T cells enriched from blood (not recorded which).

The CDR3 nucleotides read TGTGCCAGCAGGCGGACAGGGGAAGCTTTCTTT. It is translated as CASRRTGEAFF. The V gene is TRBV7-8, the J gene TRBJ1-1; 8 nucleotides match TRBD1. Unmatched junction bases numbered 2, after V lost 6 bases and J lost 8 bases. Per the germline V gene, CDR1 is SGHVS and CDR2 is FQNEAQ. This CDR3 has 11 amino acids.